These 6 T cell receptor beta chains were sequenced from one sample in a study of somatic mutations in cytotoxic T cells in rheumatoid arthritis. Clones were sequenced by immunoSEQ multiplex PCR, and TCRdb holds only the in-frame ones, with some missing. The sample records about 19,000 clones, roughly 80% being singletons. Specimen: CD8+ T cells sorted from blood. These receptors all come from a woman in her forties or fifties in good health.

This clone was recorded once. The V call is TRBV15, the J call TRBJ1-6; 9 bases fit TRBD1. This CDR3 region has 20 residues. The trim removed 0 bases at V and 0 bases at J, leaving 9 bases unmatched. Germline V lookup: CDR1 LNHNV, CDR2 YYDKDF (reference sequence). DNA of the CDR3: TGTGCCACCAGCAGAGATGGAGACAGGGGGGTTAGCTCCTATAATTCACCCCTCCACTTT. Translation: CATSRDGDRGVSSYNSPLHF.

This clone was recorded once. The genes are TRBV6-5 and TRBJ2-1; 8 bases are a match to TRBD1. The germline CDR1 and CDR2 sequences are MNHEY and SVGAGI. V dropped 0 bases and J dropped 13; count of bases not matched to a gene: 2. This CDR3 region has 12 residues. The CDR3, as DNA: TGTGCCAGCAGTTACTCGACAGGGGACCAGTTCTTC. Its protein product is CASSYSTGDQFF.

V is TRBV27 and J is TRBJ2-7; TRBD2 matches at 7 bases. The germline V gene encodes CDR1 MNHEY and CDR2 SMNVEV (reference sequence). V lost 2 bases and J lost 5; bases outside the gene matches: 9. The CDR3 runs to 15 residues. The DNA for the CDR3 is TGTGCCAGCAGTTTAGTCCCGGGAGGATCGCACGAGCAGTACTTC. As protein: CASSLVPGGSHEQYF.

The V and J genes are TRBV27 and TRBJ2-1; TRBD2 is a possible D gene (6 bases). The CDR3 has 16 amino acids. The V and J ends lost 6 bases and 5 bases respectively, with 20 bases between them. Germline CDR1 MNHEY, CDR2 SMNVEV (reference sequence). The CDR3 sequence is CASSSLPPVADNEQFF. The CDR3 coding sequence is TGTGCCAGCAGCTCCTTACCCCCGGTAGCGGACAATGAGCAGTTCTTC.

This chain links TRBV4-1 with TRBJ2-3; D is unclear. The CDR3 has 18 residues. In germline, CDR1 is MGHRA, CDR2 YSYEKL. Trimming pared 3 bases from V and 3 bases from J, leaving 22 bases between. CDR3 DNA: TGCGCCAGCAGCCACCTCTCCCAGGCCGGCCGGGTGACAGATACGCAGTATTTT. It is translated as CASSHLSQAGRVTDTQYF.

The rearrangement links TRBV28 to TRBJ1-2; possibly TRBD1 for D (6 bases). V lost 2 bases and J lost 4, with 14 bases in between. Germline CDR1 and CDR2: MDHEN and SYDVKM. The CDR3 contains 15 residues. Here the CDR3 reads CASSLPRDTPYGYTF. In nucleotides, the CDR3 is TGTGCCAGCAGTTTACCCCGGGACACCCCCTATGGCTACACCTTC.